This T cell receptor (beta chain) comes out of a study of blood T cell repertoires in COVID-19. The wider study: Sites across the United States, Italy and Spain contributed samples from acute and convalescent COVID-19. The analysed material was cDNA or gDNA that came from T cells, B-cell-depleted T cells, or PBMCs.

Study processing details: For nucleated cells, counts were estimated from reference gene primer amplification. Profiled with immunoSEQ multiplex PCR; TCRdb holds only in-frame clones, not every one. That table is the source of V, J and clone size, and D and trimming were worked out from the DNA. The data hold about 220,000 clones, with about 85% observed a single time. Source material: peripheral blood. The sequence derives from a middle-aged man who had recovered from COVID-19.

The CDR3 DNA reads as TGTGCCTGGCGAAGACAGGCCAACACTGAAGCTTTCTTT. This gives the protein CAWRRQANTEAFF. The J gene is TRBJ1-1, the V gene TRBV30; D possibly corresponds to TRBD1 (6 bases). From germline, CDR1 is GTSNPN and CDR2 SVGIG (reference sequence). Trimming shortened V by 5 bases and J by 2 bases, and 12 bases separated the two germline ends. The CDR3 runs 13 residues.